The 16 T cell receptor beta chains below all came from one sample that was sequenced in a study of CD8+ T cells in alopecia areata. RNA was isolated and reverse transcribed to cDNA, the sequencing template. This table comes from immunoSEQ multiplex PCR, and its TCRdb copy is limited to in-frame clones, with some not included. Altogether tens of thousands of clones are present, roughly 30% being singletons, with the ten largest covering 15%. As for treatment: oral pan-JAK inhibitor, 5-10 mg twice daily. The specimen was CD8+ T cells sorted from blood, collected at week 4, from a patient treated with tofacitinib. Receptors were obtained from a human donor with alopecia areata.

The V and J genes are TRBV29-1 and TRBJ2-7; 7 bases align to TRBD1. Germline values: CDR1 SQVTM, CDR2 ANQGSEA. The CDR3 covers 12 residues. V lost 7 bases and J lost 2; bases outside the gene matches: 5. In DNA, the CDR3 is TGCAGCGCCGCCGGGACAGCCTACGAGCAGTACTTC. Protein: CSAAGTAYEQYF.

The rearrangement joins TRBV30 to TRBJ2-1; a weak D match, TRBD2 (5 bases). The CDR3 is made up of 15 amino acids. Trimming stripped 0 bases from V and 3 bases from J, with 12 bases between. In germline, CDR1 is GTSNPN, CDR2 SVGIG (reference sequence). As DNA, the CDR3 is TGTGCCTGGAGTGTAGACGGGAATCTCTACAATGAGCAGTTCTTC. Translated: CAWSVDGNLYNEQFF.

This clone was recorded once. The chain carries TRBV29-1 and TRBJ1-1; a weak D match, TRBD1 (5 bases). Germline V gene lookup returns CDR1 SQVTM and CDR2 ANQGSEA. Trimming took off 4 bases at V and 0 bases at J, with 12 bases between the two ends. The CDR3 is made up of 14 amino acids. The CDR3 protein is CSVGPTGMNTEAFF. CDR3 nucleotides: TGCAGCGTTGGTCCAACAGGCATGAACACTGAAGCTTTCTTT.

The CDR3 coding sequence is TGTGCCAGCAGTCCCGGGACTTCCTACGAGCAGTACTTC. Protein product: CASSPGTSYEQYF. The rearrangement joins TRBV27 to TRBJ2-7, with D maybe TRBD2 (6 bases). V lost 5 bases to trimming and J lost 1 base, with 9 bases between them. The V gene's germline CDR1 is MNHEY and CDR2 SMNVEV (reference sequence). The CDR3 is 13 residues long.

This clone was counted only a few times. This chain joins TRBV7-9 and TRBJ2-2; no firm D call. The CDR3 spans 16 residues. The V gene's germline CDR1 is SEHNR and CDR2 FQNEAQ (reference sequence). V was clipped by 5 bases and J by 0 bases, with 13 bases between them. Here the CDR3 DNA reads TGTGCCAGCAGCCGCAGTGATCCAGCGAACACCGGGGAGCTGTTTTTT. Amino acid sequence: CASSRSDPANTGELFF.

This clone was seen only once. V usage is TRBV29-1 and J usage is TRBJ1-2; TRBD1 might be the D (5 bases). V lost 3 bases and J 2 bases, leaving 13 bases between the germline ends. The CDR3 length is 14 residues. CDR1 and CDR2 (germline): SQVTM, ANQGSEA. The CDR3 loop is CSVDPQDGNYGYTF. The CDR3, as DNA: TGCAGCGTTGACCCACAGGACGGGAACTATGGCTACACCTTC.

The chain carries TRBV6-5 and TRBJ2-3, with D hard to call. Germline-derived CDR1 and CDR2 are MNHEY and SVGAGI. The CDR3 loop spans 12 amino acids. The V and J ends lost 6 bases and 3 bases respectively, with 7 bases between them. The chain's CDR3 is CASRDLTDTQYF. The CDR3 nucleotides are TGTGCCAGCAGGGACCTAACAGATACGCAGTATTTT.

This clone has more than one count but fewer than ten. In the same sample, other DNA sequences code for this CDR3. V is TRBV5-6 and J is TRBJ1-5; D ambiguous. This CDR3 is 12 amino acids long. The V end lost 4 bases, the J end lost 4 bases, and 6 bases lay between the germline ends. Per the germline V gene, CDR1 is SGHDT and CDR2 is YYEEEE. As DNA, the CDR3 is TGTGCCAGCAGCAAAGGGAATCAGCCCCAGCATTTT. Its protein product is CASSKGNQPQHF.

The rearrangement joins TRBV7-2 to TRBJ1-2; D uncertain. This CDR3 region has 13 residues. Germline lookup yields CDR1 SGHTA and CDR2 FQGNSA. V lost 0 bases and J lost 6, with 8 bases in between. CDR3 sequence: CASSLAVTDGYTF. The DNA for the CDR3 is TGTGCCAGCAGCTTAGCCGTGACGGATGGCTACACCTTC. Supplemented by reference TRBV7-2 and TRBJ1-2, the full variable domain reads GAGVSQSPSNKVTEKGKDVELRCDPISGHTALYWYRQSLGQGLEFLIYFQGNSAPDKSGLPSDRFSAERTGGSVSTLTIQRTQQEDSAVYLCASSLAVTDGYTFGSGTRLTVV.

The chain employs TRBV15 and TRBJ1-2, with 10 bases that match TRBD1. V lost 5 bases and J lost 8; bases outside the gene matches: 8. The CDR3 runs 14 residues. Germline assignment: CDR1 LNHNV and CDR2 YYDKDF (reference sequence). Here the CDR3 reads CATSVSGTGVGYTF. DNA of the CDR3: TGTGCCACCAGCGTCTCCGGGACAGGGGTAGGCTACACCTTC.

The chain uses TRBV29-1 and TRBJ1-1, with 9 nucleotides matching TRBD1. Germline lookup yields CDR1 SQVTM and CDR2 ANQGSEA. CDR3 length equals 13 residues. The V gene end was trimmed by 7 bases and the J gene end by 3 bases; junction bases not matched to a gene: 6. Here the CDR3 DNA reads TGCAGCGCCACAGGGGGCGCGGACACTGAAGCTTTCTTT. It codes for CSATGGADTEAFF.

The J gene is TRBJ2-2, the V gene TRBV4-3; D is perhaps TRBD1 (5 bases). The CDR3 runs 16 residues. Looked up from germline, CDR1 is LGHNA and CDR2 is YSLEER. V was trimmed by 0 bases and J by 2 bases, leaving 10 bases between them. CDR3 in amino acids: CASSQDSQGNTGELFF. As DNA, the CDR3 is TGCGCCAGCAGCCAAGATAGCCAGGGTAACACCGGGGAGCTGTTTTTT.

The chain has TRBV29-1 and TRBJ2-6; no firm D call. This CDR3 spans 14 amino acids. Germline V gene data show CDR1 as SQVTM and CDR2 as ANQGSEA. V dropped 4 bases and J dropped 2 bases, with 9 bases sitting between them. This CDR3 reads CSVGGSTGANVLTF. CDR3 in DNA: TGCAGCGTTGGCGGTTCGACTGGGGCCAACGTCCTGACTTTC.

This clone is labeled as medium-sized. V usage is TRBV2 and J usage is TRBJ2-7; D unresolved. V was pared by 3 bases and J by 7 bases, with 10 bases between. This CDR3 has 12 residues. Germline V gene lookup returns CDR1 SNHLY and CDR2 FYNNEI. CDR3 residues: CASSDEPGEQYF. The CDR3 DNA sequence: TGTGCCAGCAGTGACGAGCCTGGGGAGCAGTACTTC. The variable domain in full, with the rest retrieved from reference TRBV2 and TRBJ2-7, is EPEVTQTPSHQVTQMGQEVILRCVPISNHLYFYWYRQILGQKVEFLVSFYNNEISEKSEIFDDQFSVERPDGSNFTLKIRSTKLEDSAMYFCASSDEPGEQYFGPGTRLTVT.

The gene calls are TRBV15 and TRBJ2-5; the D gene could be TRBD1 or TRBD2 (7 bases each). The CDR3 is made up of 15 amino acids. Germline V gene sequence: CDR1 LNHNV, CDR2 YYDKDF (reference sequence). V was trimmed by 1 base and J by 5 bases, leaving 14 bases between them. In DNA form, the CDR3 reads TGTGCCACCAGCAGAGTACACAGGGGAGGGGAGACCCAGTACTTC. Its protein product is CATSRVHRGGETQYF.

This clone was picked up many times. This chain connects TRBV25-1 to TRBJ2-7; no clear D. The V gene lost 8 bases and the J gene lost 4 bases, with 12 bases spanning the gap. This CDR3 has 12 amino acids. CDR1 is MGHDK and CDR2 is SYGVNS in the germline V gene. CDR3 sequence: CASAVSEYEQYF. The DNA for the CDR3 is TGTGCCAGCGCAGTTTCGGAGTACGAGCAGTACTTC.